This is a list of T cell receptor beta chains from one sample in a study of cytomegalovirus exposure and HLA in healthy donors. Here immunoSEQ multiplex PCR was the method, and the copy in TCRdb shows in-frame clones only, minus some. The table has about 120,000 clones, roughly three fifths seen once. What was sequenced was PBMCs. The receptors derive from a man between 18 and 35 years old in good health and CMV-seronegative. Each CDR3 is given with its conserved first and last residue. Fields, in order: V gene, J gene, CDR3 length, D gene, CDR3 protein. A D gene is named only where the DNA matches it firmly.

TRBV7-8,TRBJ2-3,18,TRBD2,CASSTWTSGGGGTDTQYF
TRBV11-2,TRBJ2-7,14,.,CASSFLREPYEQYF
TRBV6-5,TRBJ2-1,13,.,CASRTGFHDEQFF
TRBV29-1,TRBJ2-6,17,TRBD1,CSVKGRTGFSGANVLTF
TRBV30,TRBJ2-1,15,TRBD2,CAWSVGTSSYNEQFF
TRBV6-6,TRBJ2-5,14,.,CASTGTSGQETQYF
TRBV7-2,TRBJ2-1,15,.,CASSSQRNRNNEQFF
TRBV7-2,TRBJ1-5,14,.,CASGLGAGEQPQHF
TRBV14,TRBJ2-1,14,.,CASSPLRRSNEQFF
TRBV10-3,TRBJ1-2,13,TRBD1,CAITGQEAFGYTF
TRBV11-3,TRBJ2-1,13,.,CASSLADNNEQFF
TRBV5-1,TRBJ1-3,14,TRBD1,CASNAGGSGNTIYF
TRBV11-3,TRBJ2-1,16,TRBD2,CASSSGRTSGSEEQFF
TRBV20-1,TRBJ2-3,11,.,CSASWPDTQYF
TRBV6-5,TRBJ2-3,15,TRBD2,CASSYGAGDSDTQYF
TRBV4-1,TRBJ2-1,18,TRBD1,CASSHGDIGLQGVNEQFF
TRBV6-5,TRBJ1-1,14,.,CASRRTSMNTEAFF
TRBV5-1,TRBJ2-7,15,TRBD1,CASSLVGTGIHEQYF
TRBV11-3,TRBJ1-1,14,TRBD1,CASSSDRGGPEAFF
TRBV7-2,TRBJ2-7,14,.,CASSFGGPGYEQYF
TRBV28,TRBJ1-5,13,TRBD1,CASTGVVNQPQHF
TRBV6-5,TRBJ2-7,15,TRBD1,CASSYVTGGGYEQYF
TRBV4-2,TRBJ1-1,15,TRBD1,CASSPLGQPNTEAFF
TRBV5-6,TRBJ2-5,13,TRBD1,CASSSPTGGTQYF
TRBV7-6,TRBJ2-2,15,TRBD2,CASSLAPSGAGELFF
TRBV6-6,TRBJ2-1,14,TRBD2,CASSYSGTRNEQFF
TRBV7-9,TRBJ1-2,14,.,CASSLPVDYYGYTF
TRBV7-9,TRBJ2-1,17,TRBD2,CASSLGALAGVHNEQFF
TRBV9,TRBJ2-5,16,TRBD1,CASSVLGQGAGETQYF
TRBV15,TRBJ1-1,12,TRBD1,CATSTTGKSAFF
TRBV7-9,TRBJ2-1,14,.,CASSIRQDGNEQFF
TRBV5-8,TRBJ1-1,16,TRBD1,CASSSGQGGANTEAFF